Listed below are T cell receptor beta chains from one sample, sequenced in a study of blood T cell repertoires in COVID-19. The repertoire was sequenced with immunoSEQ multiplex PCR; TCRdb's copy has only in-frame clones and lacks some. The table has roughly 330,000 clones, more than 75% seen once; the top ten hold roughly 4.1%. The sample was peripheral blood. These receptor sequences come from a woman aged 45-60 years with active or convalescent COVID-19. CDR3s include the opening cysteine and the closing phenylalanine or tryptophan. D genes are given only for firm matches. Rows give clone size only sometimes, using once, few, many, or a class for an expanded clone.

>TRBJ2-1|TRBV7-2|-|TRBD2
CASSPGLAGVYYNEQFF
TGTGCCAGCAGCCCCGGACTAGCGGGAGTGTATTACAATGAGCAGTTCTTC
>TRBJ1-5|TRBV19|-|-
CASSMGQGNNQPQHF
TGTGCCAGTAGTATGGGCCAGGGTAACAATCAGCCCCAGCATTTT
>TRBJ1-1|TRBV2|-|TRBD1
CASSPDRGPTEAFF
TGTGCCAGCAGCCCCGACAGGGGGCCCACTGAAGCTTTCTTT
>TRBJ1-2|TRBV18|-|TRBD1
CASSPGTGTESGYTF
TGTGCCAGCTCACCTGGGACAGGGACTGAATCTGGCTACACCTTC
>TRBJ1-3|TRBV27|-|-
CASSLVGGRGNTIYF
TGTGCCAGCAGTTTAGTCGGGGGGCGCGGAAACACCATATATTTT
>TRBJ1-1|TRBV7-2|-|-
CASSLVWARNTEAFF
TGTGCCAGCAGCTTAGTTTGGGCCCGAAACACTGAAGCTTTCTTT
>TRBJ2-1|TRBV30|-|-
CAWSATGGPTYNEQFF
TGTGCCTGGAGTGCAACCGGGGGGCCAACATACAATGAGCAGTTCTTC
>TRBJ2-7|TRBV7-9|-|-
CASSGRTDYEQYF
TGTGCCAGCAGCGGACGGACAGACTACGAGCAGTACTTC
>TRBJ1-1|TRBV6-5|few|TRBD1
CASSRDRVLAEAFF
TGTGCCAGCAGTAGAGACAGGGTGCTTGCTGAAGCTTTCTTT
>TRBJ1-1|TRBV11-2|-|TRBD1
CASSLGTGAFF
TGTGCCAGCAGCTTAGGGACAGGAGCTTTCTTT
>TRBJ1-5|TRBV18|-|TRBD1
CASSPAGQYNQPQHF
TGTGCCAGCTCACCGGCGGGACAGTACAATCAGCCCCAGCATTTT
>TRBJ1-5|TRBV6-2/TRBV6-3|-|-
CASSYSVRGQPQHF
TGTGCCAGCAGTTACTCTGTCAGGGGACAGCCCCAGCATTTT
>TRBJ1-5|TRBV6-5|-|TRBD1
CASTSGTGAQPQHF
TGTGCCAGCACTTCCGGGACAGGGGCTCAGCCCCAGCATTTT
>TRBJ2-7|TRBV7-2|once|-
CASSLGAAESSYEQYF
TGTGCCAGCAGCTTAGGTGCGGCAGAGAGCTCCTACGAGCAGTACTTC